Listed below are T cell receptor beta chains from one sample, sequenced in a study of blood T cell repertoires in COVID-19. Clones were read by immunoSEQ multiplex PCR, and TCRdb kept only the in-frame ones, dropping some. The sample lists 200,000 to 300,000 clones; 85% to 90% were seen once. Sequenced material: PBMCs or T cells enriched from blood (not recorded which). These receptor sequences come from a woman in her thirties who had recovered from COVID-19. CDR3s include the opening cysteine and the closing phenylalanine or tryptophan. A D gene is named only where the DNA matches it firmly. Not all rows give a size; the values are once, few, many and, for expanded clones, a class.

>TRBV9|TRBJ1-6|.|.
TGTGCCAGCAGCTATTCCCCCTATAATTCACCCCTCCACTTT
CASSYSPYNSPLHF
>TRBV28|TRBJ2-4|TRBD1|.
TGTGCCAGCAGTTTATTGACAGGGTCAAAAAACATTCAGTACTTC
CASSLLTGSKNIQYF
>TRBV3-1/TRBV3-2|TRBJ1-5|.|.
TGTGCCAGCAGTTCAGATTCGAGGGATCAGCCCCAGCATTTT
CASSSDSRDQPQHF
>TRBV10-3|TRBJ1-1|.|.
TGTGCCATCGCCCCCTGGCGGACATTGAACACTGAAGCTTTCTTT
CAIAPWRTLNTEAFF
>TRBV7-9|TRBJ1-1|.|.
TGTGCCAGCAGTAATAGGGGCGGGATGAACACTGAAGCTTTCTTT
CASSNRGGMNTEAFF
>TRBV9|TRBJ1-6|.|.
TGTGCCAGCAGCGTCTCCGAGGGCCGATCACCCCTCCACTTT
CASSVSEGRSPLHF
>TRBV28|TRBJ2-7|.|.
TGTGCCAGCAGTCCCTTGACAGGATACTCCTACGAGCAGTACTTC
CASSPLTGYSYEQYF
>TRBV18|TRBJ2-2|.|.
TGTGCCAGCTCACCCCTCTCTGGAGGGTTCACCGGGGAGCTGTTTTTT
CASSPLSGGFTGELFF
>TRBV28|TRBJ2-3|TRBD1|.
TGTGCCAGCAGTCGACAGGGGCCAAGGGATACGCAGTATTTT
CASSRQGPRDTQYF
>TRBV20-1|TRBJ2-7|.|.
TGCAGTGCCCTCGGGGATGTCGGGCAGTACTTC
CSALGDVGQYF
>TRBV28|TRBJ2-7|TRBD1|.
TGTGCCAGCTCTCGACCGGGACAGACAACCTACGAGCAGTACTTC
CASSRPGQTTYEQYF
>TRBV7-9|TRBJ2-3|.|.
TGTGCCAGCAGCCCGGCAGGAGATACGCAGTATTTT
CASSPAGDTQYF
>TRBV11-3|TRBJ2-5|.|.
TGTGCCAGCAGCTTAGGAGGTAGCGGTGCTCAAGAGACCCAGTACTTC
CASSLGGSGAQETQYF
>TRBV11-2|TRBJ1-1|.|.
TGTGCCAGCAGTCGAGATATTCGGGGGACTGAAGCTTTCTTT
CASSRDIRGTEAFF
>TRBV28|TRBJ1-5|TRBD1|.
TGTGCCAGCAGTTTACCTAGGGGGCGGTCTCAGCCCCAGCATTTT
CASSLPRGRSQPQHF
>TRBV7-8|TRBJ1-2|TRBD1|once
TGTGCCAGCAGCTTAACCCTTAATATACCGACAGGGCAAGGAGGCTACACCTTC
CASSLTLNIPTGQGGYTF
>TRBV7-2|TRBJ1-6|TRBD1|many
TGTGCCAGCAGCCCCGGGACAGCGGATAATTCACCCCTCCACTTT
CASSPGTADNSPLHF
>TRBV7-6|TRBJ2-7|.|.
TGTGCCAGCAGCTTAAGCGTCGAGGCGCCCTACGAGCAGTACTTC
CASSLSVEAPYEQYF
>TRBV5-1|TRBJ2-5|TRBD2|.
TGCGCCAGCAGCTCGAGAGCGGGAGTAGAGACCCAGTACTTC
CASSSRAGVETQYF
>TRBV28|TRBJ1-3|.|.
TGTGCCAGCAGTTTGCAGTATAACATCTTCTCTGGAAACACCATATATTTT
CASSLQYNIFSGNTIYF
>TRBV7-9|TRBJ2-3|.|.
TGTGCCAGCAGCCAAAGCGCGAGCGGGCCCAAACTTGACTTGGATACGCAGTATTTT
CASSQSASGPKLDLDTQYF
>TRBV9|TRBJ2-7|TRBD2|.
TGTGCCAGCACCCCAGGGACTAGCGGGGACTCCTACGAGCAGTACTTC
CASTPGTSGDSYEQYF
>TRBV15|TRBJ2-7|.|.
TGTGCCACCAGCAGAGATACCGGAGGGATACGCGAGCAGTACTTC
CATSRDTGGIREQYF
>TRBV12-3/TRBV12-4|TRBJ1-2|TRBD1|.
TGTGCCAGCAGTTTTCGCCAGGGGGCTGGCTACACCTTC
CASSFRQGAGYTF
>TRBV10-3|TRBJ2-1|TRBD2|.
TGTGCCATCAGTGAATCCGGGACTAGTATAAATGAGCAGTTCTTC
CAISESGTSINEQFF
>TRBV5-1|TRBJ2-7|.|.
TGCGCCAGCAGCTCCGCGCCGGGGAGTACCTACGAGCAGTACTTC
CASSSAPGSTYEQYF
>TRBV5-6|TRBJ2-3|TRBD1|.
TGTGCCAGCAGCTTGGGGGACAGGGACACAGATACGCAGTATTTT
CASSLGDRDTDTQYF
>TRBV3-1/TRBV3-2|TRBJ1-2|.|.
TGTGCCAGCAGCCAAGATTTAGCCAGATCCTCGGGCTACACCTTC
CASSQDLARSSGYTF
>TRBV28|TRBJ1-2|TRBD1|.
TGTGCCAGCAACTACGACAGGGCAGCTAACTATGGCTACACCTTC
CASNYDRAANYGYTF
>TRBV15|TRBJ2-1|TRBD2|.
TGTGCCACCAGCAGAAACCCTGGGACTAGCGGGAGGGCGGTGGTCTTC
CATSRNPGTSGRAVVF
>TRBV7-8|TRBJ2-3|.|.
TGTGCCAGCAGTTCTACTAGACTTAGCACAGATACGCAGTATTTT
CASSSTRLSTDTQYF
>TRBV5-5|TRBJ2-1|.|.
TGTGCCAGCAGCCCACTGTCTGGCTACAATGAGCAGTTCTTC
CASSPLSGYNEQFF
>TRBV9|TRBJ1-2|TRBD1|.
TGTGCCAGCAGCGTGGGACAGGGGTACGGCTATGGCTACACCTTC
CASSVGQGYGYGYTF
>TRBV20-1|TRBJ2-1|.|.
TGCAGTGCTAGTGACGGGGGCTCCTACAATGAGCAGTTCTTC
CSASDGGSYNEQFF
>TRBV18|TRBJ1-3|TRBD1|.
TGTGCCAGCTCACCAACAGGGGGATTCTCTGGAAACACCATATATTTT
CASSPTGGFSGNTIYF
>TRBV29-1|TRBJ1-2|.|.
TGCAGCGTAAATCCAGGGAAAGACTATGGCTACACCTTC
CSVNPGKDYGYTF
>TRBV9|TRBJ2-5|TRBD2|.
TGTGCCAGCAGCGTGGCCGGGACTAGCGGGGAGACCCAGTACTTC
CASSVAGTSGETQYF
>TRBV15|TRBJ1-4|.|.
TGTGCCACCAGCAGAGATGCGGCGGCAACTAATGAAAAACTGTTTTTT
CATSRDAAATNEKLFF
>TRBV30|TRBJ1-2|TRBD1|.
TGTGCCTGGAGTAGGGGACAGTTCTACACCTTC
CAWSRGQFYTF
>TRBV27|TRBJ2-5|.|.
TGTGCCAGCAGTTTAGATCGGGGTAGGATCCAAGAGACCCAGTACTTC
CASSLDRGRIQETQYF
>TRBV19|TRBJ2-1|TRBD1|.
TGTGCCAGTAGTCCGGCTGACAGGGTGATCAATGAGCAGTTCTTC
CASSPADRVINEQFF
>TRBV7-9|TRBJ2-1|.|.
TGTGCCAGCAGCTTAGCTTGGCAGACCGGGAATGAGCAGTTCTTC
CASSLAWQTGNEQFF
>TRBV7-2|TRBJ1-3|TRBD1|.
TGTGCCAGCAGCCTGGGACAGAGCTCTGGAAACACCATATATTTT
CASSLGQSSGNTIYF
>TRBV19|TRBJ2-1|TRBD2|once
TGTGCCAGTACTAATCTAGCGGGAGGAGCCTCCTACAATGAGCAGTTCTTC
CASTNLAGGASYNEQFF
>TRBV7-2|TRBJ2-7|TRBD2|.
TGTGCCAGCAGCTTAGGGCGGGAGTTTGTCTACGAGCAGTACTTC
CASSLGREFVYEQYF